This entry features one T cell receptor beta chain sequence. Its specificity is not known. This sample is part of a study of CD8 T cells in Susac syndrome. Looking at the study overall: Active disease was present in six of the sequenced Susac syndrome patients, and remission in 8 or 9. Blood was drawn from Susac syndrome patients while they were therapy-naive, on corticosteroids, or on intravenous immunoglobulin alone.

Reverse transcription used roughly 0.5 to 1 ug RNA and random hexamers. immunoSEQ multiplex PCR amplified TCR beta CDR3 across 54 Vbeta, 13 Jbeta. MiXCR, run by TCRdb on the immunoSEQ multiplex PCR reads, gives a single entry per CDR3 protein. Of about 83,000 distinct CDR3 sequences listed, approximately 96% are singletons. Trimming cost V 7 bases and J 6 bases, with 13 bases left between them. This CDR3 contains 12 residues. Study outcomes and limitations: A handful of Susac-specific public clones appeared in CD8+ TEMRA repertoires, and sixteen in total CD8+ repertoires.

The chain links TRBV12-3 or TRBV12-4 to TRBJ2-7; either TRBD1 or TRBD2 may fit D (5 bases each). The TCR sequence derives from a human donor with Susac syndrome. The sequenced sample consisted of CD8+ T cells from PBMCs. In nucleotides, the CDR3 is TGTGCCAGCACTCGGGGACCCCTCGAGCAGTACTTC. Translated: CASTRGPLEQYF.